This TCR beta chain stems from a study of T cell responses to AZD1222 COVID-19 vaccine. The data were produced by immunoSEQ multiplex PCR, yet TCRdb's version contains in-frame clones alone and is incomplete. This sample carries about 120,000 clones, approximately 88% of them seen once, and the ten largest clones take about 1.6%. The V end lost 5 bases, the J end lost 4 bases, and 17 bases lay between the germline ends. CDR3 length: 16 amino acids. Per germline, CDR1 MNHNY and CDR2 SVGAGI (reference sequence). The sequence was collected from an adult in good health. This chain links TRBV6-6 with TRBJ2-2, with D perhaps matching TRBD1 (6 bases). The material sequenced was peripheral blood, taken on day 0 of AZD1222 vaccination. CDR3 loop: CASSTDSTFSTGELFF. CDR3 sequence (DNA): TGTGCCAGCAGTACGGACAGTACCTTTAGCACCGGGGAGCTGTTTTTT.